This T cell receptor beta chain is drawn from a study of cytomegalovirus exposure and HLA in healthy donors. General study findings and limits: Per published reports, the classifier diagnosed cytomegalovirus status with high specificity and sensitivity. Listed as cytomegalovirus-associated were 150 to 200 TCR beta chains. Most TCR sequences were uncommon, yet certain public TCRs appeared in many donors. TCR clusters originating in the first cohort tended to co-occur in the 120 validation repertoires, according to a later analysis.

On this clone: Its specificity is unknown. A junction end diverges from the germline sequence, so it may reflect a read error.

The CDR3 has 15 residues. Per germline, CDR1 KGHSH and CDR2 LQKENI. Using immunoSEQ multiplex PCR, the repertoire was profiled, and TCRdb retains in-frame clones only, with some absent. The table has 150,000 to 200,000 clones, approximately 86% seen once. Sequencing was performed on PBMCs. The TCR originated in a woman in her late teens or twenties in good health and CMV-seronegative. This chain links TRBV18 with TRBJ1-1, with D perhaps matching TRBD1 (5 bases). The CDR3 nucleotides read TGTGCCAGCTCCCCACGGGGCCAATCGAACACTGAAGCTTTCTTT. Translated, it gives CASSPRGQSNTEAFF.